This T cell receptor beta chain was identified in a study of regulatory T cells in long-lasting Graves disease. Background on the study: Disease was considered persistent Graves' disease after over 5 years of antithyroid drugs (with positive TSH receptor antibodies).

This CDR3 region has 15 residues. CDR1 LNHDA and CDR2 SQIVND come from the germline V gene (reference sequence). Study findings and constraints: Segments TRBV28, TRBJ1-2 and TRBJ2-5 showed preferential usage in persistent disease. Whereas new patients shared 1,000 or so public clonotypes, persistent patients shared more, at under 3,500.

Assembly of TCR beta libraries relied on iRepertoire HTBI primers together with Arm-PCR of CDR3 regions. TCRdb independently ran MiXCR on the multiplex PCR reads; one entry per CDR3 protein. The data hold a few hundred thousand distinct CDR3 sequences, with 23% observed a single time. As concerns this clonotype: The antigen is undetermined. Mismatch with germline at one junction end may stem from a read error.

As for time point: persistent/refractory GD, antithyroid drugs over 5 years with positive TRAb. PBMC-extracted RNA yielded the TCR library. The rearrangement uses TRBV19 and TRBJ2-2, with TRBD2 matching 9 bases. The material was peripheral blood mononuclear cells (PBMCs), obtained when the disease was refractory, from a patient treated with antithyroid drugs. The TCR originated in a female donor with Graves disease. DNA of the CDR3: TGTGCCAGTAGTATAAGCGGGAGGAACACCGGGGAGCCGTTTTTT. Its translation is CASSISGRNTGEPFF.